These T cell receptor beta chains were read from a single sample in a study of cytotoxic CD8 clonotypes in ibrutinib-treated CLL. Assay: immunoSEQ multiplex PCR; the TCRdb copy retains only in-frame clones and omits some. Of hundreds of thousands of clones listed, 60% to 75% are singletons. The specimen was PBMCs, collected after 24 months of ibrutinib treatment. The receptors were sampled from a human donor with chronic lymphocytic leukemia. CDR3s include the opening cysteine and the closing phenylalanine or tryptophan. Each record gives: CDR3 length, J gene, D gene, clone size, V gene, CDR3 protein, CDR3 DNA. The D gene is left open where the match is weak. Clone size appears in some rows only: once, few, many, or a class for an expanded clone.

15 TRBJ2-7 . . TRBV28 CASSLTGLSSYEQYF TGTGCCAGCAGTCTTACAGGGCTGAGCTCCTACGAGCAGTACTTC
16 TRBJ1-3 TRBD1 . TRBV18 CASYPGQGRSGNTIYF TGTGCCAGCTACCCGGGACAGGGGCGCTCTGGAAACACCATATATTTT
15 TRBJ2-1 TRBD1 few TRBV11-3 CASSAGTGFLDEQFF TGTGCCAGCAGTGCCGGGACAGGGTTTTTGGATGAGCAGTTCTTC
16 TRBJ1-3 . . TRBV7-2 CASSLDYRSPGNTIYF TGTGCCAGCAGCTTAGACTATCGGTCCCCTGGAAACACCATATATTTT
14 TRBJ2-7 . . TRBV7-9 CASSLATGRDEQYF TGTGCCAGCAGCTTAGCGACAGGAAGGGACGAGCAGTACTTC
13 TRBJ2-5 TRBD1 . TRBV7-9 CASTPGTGVAQYF TGTGCCAGCACCCCCGGGACAGGGGTGGCCCAGTACTTC
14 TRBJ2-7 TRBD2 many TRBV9 CASSSGRDSYEQYF TGTGCCAGCAGCTCCGGGAGGGACTCCTACGAGCAGTACTTC
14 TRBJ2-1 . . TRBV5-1 CASSLEQIYNEQFF TGCGCCAGCAGCTTGGAACAGATATACAATGAGCAGTTCTTC
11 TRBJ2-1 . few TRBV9 CASRRGNEQFF TGTGCCAGCAGACGGGGGAATGAGCAGTTCTTC
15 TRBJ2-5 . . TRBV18 CASSPGPALQETQYF TGTGCCAGCTCACCGGGGCCCGCCCTACAAGAGACCCAGTACTTC
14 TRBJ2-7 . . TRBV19 CASSPGSGAYEQYF TGTGCCAGTAGCCCGGGCTCAGGGGCCTACGAGCAGTACTTC
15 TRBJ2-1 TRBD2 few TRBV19 CASSIIVGLANEQFF TGTGCCAGTAGTATTATAGTGGGACTAGCGAATGAGCAGTTCTTC
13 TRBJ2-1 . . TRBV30 CAWSEVSGGEQFF TGTGCCTGGAGTGAAGTATCAGGCGGTGAGCAGTTCTTC
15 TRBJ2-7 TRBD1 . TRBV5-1 CASSLEAGGRYEQYF TGCGCCAGCAGCTTGGAGGCAGGGGGTCGGTACGAGCAGTACTTC
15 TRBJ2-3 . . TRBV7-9 CASSLVLSGTDTQYF TGTGCCAGCAGCTTAGTTCTTAGCGGAACAGATACGCAGTATTTT
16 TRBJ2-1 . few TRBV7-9 CASSSGVGASYNEQFF TGTGCCAGCAGCTCCGGAGTTGGAGCGAGCTACAATGAGCAGTTCTTC
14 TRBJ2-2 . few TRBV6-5 CASRPQGNTGELFF TGTGCCAGCAGACCGCAGGGGAACACCGGGGAGCTGTTTTTT
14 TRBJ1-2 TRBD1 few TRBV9 CASSVGQGWDGYTF TGTGCCAGCAGCGTAGGACAGGGCTGGGATGGCTACACCTTC
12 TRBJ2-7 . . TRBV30 CAWSSPTYEQYF TGTGCCTGGAGTTCCCCGACCTACGAGCAGTACTTC
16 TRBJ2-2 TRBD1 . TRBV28 CASSSPTRDRGRELFF TGTGCCAGCAGTTCCCCAACCCGGGACAGGGGCAGGGAGCTGTTTTTT
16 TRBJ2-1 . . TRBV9 CASSVEVSAPFNKQFF TGTGCCAGCAGCGTAGAAGTTAGCGCCCCCTTCAATAAGCAGTTCTTC
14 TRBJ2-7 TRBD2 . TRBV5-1 CASSLQAGAGEQYF TGCGCCAGCAGCCTCCAAGCGGGAGCTGGAGAGCAGTACTTC
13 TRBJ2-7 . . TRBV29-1 CSVLRGASYEQYF TGCAGCGTTCTCAGAGGGGCCTCCTACGAGCAGTACTTC
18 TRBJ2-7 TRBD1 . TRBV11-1 CASSLDDSGTGFTYEQYF TGTGCCAGCAGCTTAGACGATTCCGGGACAGGGTTTACCTACGAGCAGTACTTC
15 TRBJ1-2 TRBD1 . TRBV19 CASNGLDRLSYGYTF TGTGCCAGTAACGGTCTGGACAGGTTAAGTTATGGCTACACCTTC
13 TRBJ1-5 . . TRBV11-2 CASSADRNQPQHF TGTGCCAGCAGCGCCGACAGAAATCAGCCCCAGCATTTT